This T cell receptor (beta chain) was captured in a study of molecular identifiers for immune sequencing clone quantification. Sorted naive CD8 T cells were those defined as CD8+CD4-CCR7+CD45RA+. About this clonotype itself: What it recognizes is unknown.

The CDR3 runs to 13 residues. Trimming removed 2 bases from V and 5 bases from J, with 9 bases in between. Germline V gives CDR1 SGHAT, CDR2 FQNNGV. Methods described previously were used for bulk TCR libraries, and listed TCR primers were applied. MiXCR was run by TCRdb on the PCR reads, yielding one entry per CDR3 protein. The data show more than 450,000 distinct CDR3 sequences, around 21% seen once. Study results and limitations: Among effectors, clones above 20 RNA copies held over 98% of molecules; among naive cells, under 1%. The study reportedly detected spiked Jurkat TCR RNA from one cell among around 1 million naive cells.

The rearrangement links TRBV11-2 to TRBJ2-5; D is possibly TRBD1 (5 bases). The sample was naive CD8+ T cells from blood, with Jurkat cell RNA spiked in. Subset given: FACS-sorted CD8+CD4-CCR7+CD45RA+ naive T cells. The TCR was taken from a human donor in good health. Some libraries in this study had Jurkat cell RNA spiked in. The CDR3 reads CASSLQGSETQYF. CDR3 DNA sequence: TGTGCCAGCAGCTTACAGGGTTCGGAGACCCAGTACTTC. The full variable domain, completed using reference TRBV11-2 and TRBJ2-5, is EAGVAQSPRYKIIEKRQSVAFWCNPISGHATLYWYQQILGQGPKLLIQFQNNGVVDDSQLPKDRFSAERLKGVDSTLKIQPAKLEDSAVYLCASSLQGSETQYFGPGTRLLVL.